This T cell receptor beta chain emerged from a study of regulatory T cells in long-lasting Graves disease. The study's findings and limits: Accuracy may have been reduced by the small sample size.

The germline CDR1 and CDR2 sequences are SNHLY and FYNNEI. The CDR3 contains 14 residues. The V gene end was trimmed by 4 bases and the J gene end by 3 bases; junction bases not matched to a gene: 2. This clonotype was observed at least ten times. The antigen is undetermined. Time point denoted: newly diagnosed GD, antithyroid drugs for less than 3 months. Generation of the TCR library employed RNA extracted from PBMCs. For TCR beta, libraries came from iRepertoire HTBI primers and Arm-PCR of CDR3 regions. Via MiXCR, TCRdb re-called the multiplex PCR reads, giving one row per CDR3 protein. The sample lists roughly 410,000 distinct CDR3 sequences, 15% seen once, with about 7.8% in the top ten. This same sample was also part of a study on T cells in Graves' hyperthyroidism and ophthalmopathy. That report notes: Also found in blood were most expanded thyroid clonotypes above 0.001.

This clonotype was sampled from a woman aged 40 to 50 with Graves disease. V gene TRBV2 combines with J gene TRBJ2-1, with 8 bases matching TRBD2. The sample here was peripheral blood mononuclear cells (PBMCs), taken at new diagnosis, from a patient treated with antithyroid drugs. The CDR3 bases are TGTGCCAGCAGTGGCGCGGGAGGCTACAATGAGCAGTTCTTC. This gives the protein CASSGAGGYNEQFF. The variable domain in full, completed from reference TRBV2 and TRBJ2-1, reads EPEVTQTPSHQVTQMGQEVILRCVPISNHLYFYWYRQILGQKVEFLVSFYNNEISEKSEIFDDQFSVERPDGSNFTLKIRSTKLEDSAMYFCASSGAGGYNEQFFGPGTRLTVL.